These 25 T cell receptor beta chains originate from one sample sequenced in a study of vaccination and CD4 T cells after COVID-19. Cultured CD4+ T-cell DNA underwent Oncomine TCR Beta short-read sequencing. A single record per CDR3 protein comes from TCRdb applying MiXCR to the PCR reads. The table records 15,000 to 18,000 distinct CDR3 sequences, approximately 42% of them present only once. The treatment: roughly 11-day PBMC culture with coronavirus spike peptide pools or control peptides (ViraFEST assay). No antigen has been assigned to these receptors. Sequencing was performed on cultured CD4+ T cells from blood. All receptors come from a human donor with COVID-19.

The CDR3, as DNA: TGTGCCAGCAGCCTGGGGGGCGCCGGTCCCGAGCAGTACTTC. It yields the protein CASSLGGAGPEQYF. This chain uses TRBV5-4 with TRBJ2-7; D possibly uses TRBD1 or TRBD2 (6 bases each). The V gene's germline CDR1 is SGHNT and CDR2 YYREEE (reference sequence). The CDR3 is 14 amino acids. Trimming pared 4 bases from V and 6 bases from J, leaving 17 bases between. Filled out from reference TRBV5-4 and TRBJ2-7, the complete variable domain reads ETGVTQSPTHLIKTRGQQVTLRCSSQSGHNTVSWYQQALGQGPQFIFQYYREEENGRGNFPPRFSGLQFPNYSSELNVNALELDDSALYLCASSLGGAGPEQYFGPGTRLTVT.

CDR3 loop: CASRSDRVSGNTIYF. CDR3 in DNA: TGTGCCAGCAGATCCGACAGAGTCTCTGGAAACACCATATATTTT. The rearrangement uses TRBV6-1 and TRBJ1-3; tentative D call: TRBD1 (5 bases). CDR3 size: 15 residues. Germline lookup yields CDR1 MNHNS and CDR2 SASEGT. Trimming took off 6 bases at V and 0 bases at J, with 12 bases between the two ends.

The chain combines TRBV5-5 with TRBJ1-5; TRBD1 aligns across 9 bases. Germline trimming cut 0 bases from V and 3 bases from J; bases unmatched to any gene: 4. In germline, CDR1 is SGHKS, CDR2 YYEKEE (reference sequence). This CDR3 has 16 residues. The CDR3, as DNA: TGTGCCAGCAGCTTGGTCGGGACAGGGAACAATCAGCCCCAGCATTTT. It codes for CASSLVGTGNNQPQHF.

This clonotype is medium-sized by share. The chain recombines TRBV7-3 with TRBJ1-1; D not certain. The germline V gene has CDR1 SGHTA and CDR2 FQGTGA. The CDR3 is made up of 13 amino acids. Trimming removed 5 bases at V and 3 bases at J, with 10 bases between. The CDR3 DNA follows: TGTGCCAGCAGCAGAGCAGGATACACTGAAGCTTTCTTT. Its protein product is CASSRAGYTEAFF.

This clonotype was observed a few times. This sequence joins TRBV12-1 and TRBJ1-1; the table's D call TRBD1 went unverified against the DNA. TRBV12-1 is a documented pseudogene. The CDR3 totals 19 residues. The CDR3 here is CASPPRRDRVSLGFTEAFF. CDR3 sequence (DNA): TGTGCCAGCCCACCCCGCCGGGACAGGGTCAGTCTAGGGTTCACTGAAGCTTTCTTT.

This clonotype showed up just a few times. V usage is TRBV7-9 and J usage is TRBJ2-6; D gene uncertain. Between the trimmed V and J ends, which lost 5 bases and 0 bases, there was a span of 5 bases. The germline V gene has CDR1 SEHNR and CDR2 FQNEAQ (reference sequence). The CDR3 is 14 residues long. Here the CDR3 DNA reads TGTGCCAGCAGCAGGGACTCTGGGGCCAACGTCCTGACTTTC. Translated, it gives CASSRDSGANVLTF. Combining the CDR3 with reference TRBV7-9 and TRBJ2-6 gives the whole variable domain DTGVSQNPRHKITKRGQNVTFRCDPISEHNRLYWYRQTLGQGPEFLTYFQNEAQLEKSRLLSDRFSAERPKGSFSTLEIQRTEQGDSAMYLCASSRDSGANVLTFGAGSRLTVL.

This clonotype was detected only a few times. The CDR3 bases are TGTGCCAGCAGCCCTAGACTAGCGGGGAACAATGAGCAGTTCTTC. Its protein is CASSPRLAGNNEQFF. The chain employs TRBV21-1 and TRBJ2-1; TRBD2 was called by the table and not checked on the DNA. TRBV21-1 is a known pseudogene. The CDR3 is made up of 15 amino acids.

Details on this clonotype: The junction departs from germline at one end; a sequencing error may be responsible. This sequence joins TRBV5-3 and TRBJ2-2, with TRBD2 identical over 7 bases. TRBV5-3 is known as an ORF, though its function is uncertain. CDR3 size: 16 residues. The CDR3, as DNA: TGTGCCAGCAGCTTGGCCGGGTTAGCGGGTCCCGGGGAGCTGTTTTTT. Translation: CASSLAGLAGPGELFF.

The V gene is TRBV10-3, the J gene TRBJ2-6; possibly TRBD1 for D (6 bases). Germline assignment: CDR1 ENHRY and CDR2 SYGVKD. The CDR3 covers 17 residues. The V gene lost 4 bases and the J gene lost 2 bases, with 15 bases spanning the gap. The CDR3 nucleotides are TGTGCCATCAGTGCTCTACAGGGTTCCGCTGGGGCCAACGTCCTGACTTTC. As protein: CAISALQGSAGANVLTF.

The chain is built from TRBV11-1 and TRBJ2-3, with D possibly TRBD1 on 6 matching bases. V was clipped by 5 bases and J by 3 bases, with 15 bases between them. Germline V lookup: CDR1 SGHAT, CDR2 FQDESV (reference sequence). The CDR3 runs 15 residues. CDR3: CASSRQELLTDTQYF. CDR3 coding DNA: TGTGCCAGCAGCCGACAGGAATTACTAACAGATACGCAGTATTTT.

The J gene is TRBJ2-3, the V gene TRBV7-9; no reliable D call. V was pared by 8 bases and J by 3 bases, with 15 bases between. This CDR3 spans 14 amino acids. CDR1 SEHNR and CDR2 FQNEAQ come from the germline V gene (reference sequence). The CDR3 sequence: CASGRRLDTDTQYF. CDR3 bases: TGTGCCAGCGGCCGGCGGCTAGATACAGATACGCAGTATTTT.

This sequence joins TRBV24-1 and TRBJ2-1; possible D gene TRBD2, 6 bases. Germline loops: CDR1 KGHDR, CDR2 SFDVKD. This CDR3 region has 13 residues. V lost 4 bases and J 4 bases, leaving 7 bases between the germline ends. The CDR3 spells CATSERGYNEQFF. The CDR3, as DNA: TGTGCCACCAGTGAACGGGGGTACAATGAGCAGTTCTTC.

This clonotype was observed a single time. The chain joins TRBV20-1 to TRBJ2-3; 8 bases fit TRBD1. Germline V gene data show CDR1 as DFQATT and CDR2 as SNEGSKA (reference sequence). Unmatched junction bases numbered 11, after V lost 3 bases and J lost 3 bases. This CDR3 has 16 amino acids. This CDR3 is CSASTDGQGPTDTQYF. The CDR3 DNA is TGCAGTGCTAGCACCGACGGACAGGGCCCGACAGATACGCAGTATTTT.

The chain employs TRBV7-9 and TRBJ2-3, with 9 bases that match TRBD2. Trimming removed 3 bases from V and 1 base from J; junction bases left unmatched: 5. Per germline, CDR1 SEHNR and CDR2 FQNEAQ (reference sequence). The CDR3 spans 16 residues. The CDR3 region is CASSFGSGGGTDTQYF. The CDR3 DNA follows: TGTGCCAGCAGCTTTGGTAGCGGGGGTGGCACAGATACGCAGTATTTT.

The genes are TRBV24-1 and TRBJ1-2; no clear D. V dropped 1 base and J dropped 7 bases, with 12 bases sitting between them. The CDR3 contains 14 residues. Germline values: CDR1 KGHDR, CDR2 SFDVKD. The CDR3 DNA reads as TGTGCCACCAGTGATTTCACTAAATCCACTGGCTACACCTTC. Its translation: CATSDFTKSTGYTF.

The chain recombines TRBV6-2 or TRBV6-3 with TRBJ2-1, with TRBD1 as a possible D gene (5 bases). V gave up 6 bases and J gave up 7 bases, with 16 bases separating them. CDR1 MNHEY and CDR2 SVGEGT come from the germline V gene. CDR3 length: 14 residues. The CDR3 reads CASSLRATWNEQFF. The CDR3 nucleotides read TGTGCCAGCAGCCTCAGGGCTACCTGGAATGAGCAGTTCTTC.

J is TRBJ1-1 and V is TRBV4-1, with D hard to call. The CDR3 length is 13 residues. Per the germline V gene, CDR1 is MGHRA and CDR2 is YSYEKL. With 1 base removed from V and 10 bases from J, the gap between germline ends came to 13 bases. The CDR3 region is CASSQGVGLLAFF. The CDR3 DNA follows: TGCGCCAGCAGCCAAGGGGTTGGGCTTTTAGCTTTCTTT.

The rearrangement uses TRBV27 and TRBJ2-2, with D unresolved. The germline gives CDR1 MNHEY, CDR2 SMNVEV (reference sequence). The V gene lost 4 bases and the J gene lost 5 bases, with 14 bases spanning the gap. The CDR3 sequence is 15 residues long. DNA for the CDR3: TGTGCCAGCAGTTCACGGGTTCTGGGGACCGGGGAGCTGTTTTTT. This gives the protein CASSSRVLGTGELFF.

Concerning this clonotype itself: A junction end diverges from the germline sequence, so it may reflect a read error. The chain employs TRBV30 and TRBJ2-4, with 11 bases that match TRBD1. Germline V CDR1 and CDR2: GTSNPN, SVGIG (reference sequence). The length of the CDR3 is 12 residues. The CDR3 DNA reads TGTGCCTGGAGCCGGACAGGGGGCCCTCTACACTTC. Translation: CAWSRTGGPLHF.

A few counts support this clonotype. The CDR3 here is CSARLLSGGNYNEQFF. The CDR3 DNA is TGCAGTGCTAGGTTGTTGTCGGGGGGAAATTACAATGAGCAGTTCTTC. J is TRBJ2-1 and V is TRBV20-1; TRBD2 aligns across 7 bases. The V and J ends lost 3 bases and 4 bases, in that order; junction bases with no gene match: 12. CDR3 length: 16 amino acids. The germline gives CDR1 DFQATT, CDR2 SNEGSKA (reference sequence).

The chain links TRBV5-5 to TRBJ1-2; maybe TRBD1 (5 bases). Germline CDR1 SGHKS, CDR2 YYEKEE (reference sequence). CDR3 size: 14 residues. V was cut by 7 bases and J by 3 bases, with 16 bases left in between. The CDR3 DNA reads TGTGCCAGCTTCCTACGGCTACAGGACTATGGCTACACCTTC. The encoded protein is CASFLRLQDYGYTF.

V usage is TRBV19 and J usage is TRBJ1-5, with 7 bases aligning to TRBD1. Losses at the gene ends were 4 bases for V and 6 bases for J; bases not matched to a gene: 9. CDR1 and CDR2 from the germline V gene are LNHDA and SQIVND (reference sequence). This CDR3 spans 15 amino acids. The CDR3: CASSTDRALGQPQHF. CDR3 in DNA: TGTGCCAGTAGTACCGACAGGGCCCTCGGTCAGCCCCAGCATTTT.

V is TRBV30 and J is TRBJ1-3, with D perhaps TRBD1 (5 bases). Trimming shortened V by 6 bases and J by 0 bases, and 15 bases separated the two germline ends. This CDR3 spans 15 amino acids. Germline V CDR1 and CDR2: GTSNPN, SVGIG (reference sequence). In nucleotides, the CDR3 is TGTGCCTGTTACGGGGGAGCATTCTCTGGAAACACCATATATTTT. Protein: CACYGGAFSGNTIYF.

The CDR3, as DNA: TGTGCCAGCAGCTTGGGTCGCAGCGGGGGAGCCCAAGAGACCCAGTACTTC. Translating it yields CASSLGRSGGAQETQYF. This chain links TRBV5-4 with TRBJ2-5, with 8 bases identical to TRBD2. From germline, CDR1 is SGHNT and CDR2 YYREEE (reference sequence). V gave up 0 bases and J gave up 1 base; unmatched junction bases: 8. CDR3 length: 17 amino acids.

This clonotype was observed a handful of times. The chain uses TRBV30 and TRBJ2-7; possible D gene TRBD2, 6 bases. Trimming removed 3 bases from V and 3 bases from J, with 12 bases in between. Germline lookup yields CDR1 GTSNPN and CDR2 SVGIG (reference sequence). The CDR3 is 13 amino acids. CDR3 nucleotide sequence: TGTGCCTGGAGCCGCCGGGGGATCTACGAGCAGTACTTC. It translates to CAWSRRGIYEQYF.